A single sample gave rise to the 14 T cell receptor beta chains below, sequenced in a study of cytomegalovirus exposure and HLA in healthy donors. Use of 60 Vbeta and 13 Jbeta primers characterized the PCR. The assay was immunoSEQ multiplex PCR, and TCRdb's table has in-frame clones only and misses some. This repertoire shows 35,000 to 50,000 clones, about 64% found once; its top ten account for more than 10%. The sequenced sample was PBMCs. Receptors originate from a man in his 60s in good health and CMV-seropositive.

The sample holds a few counts of this clone. The CDR3 bases are TGTGCCAGCAGTGGAGCAGGGACTAGCGGGGGGCAGTTCTTC. Protein sequence: CASSGAGTSGGQFF. This sequence joins TRBV6-6 and TRBJ2-1, with 14 bases fitting TRBD2. J gave up 12 bases and V 5 bases, and 6 bases lay outside the gene matches. The CDR3 loop spans 14 amino acids. CDR1 and CDR2 from the germline V gene are MNHNY and SVGAGI (reference sequence).

In DNA form, the CDR3 reads TGCGCCAGCAGCTTAGATGGAGAGTCTGAAGCTTTCTTT. Translation gives CASSLDGESEAFF. This rearrangement joins TRBV5-1 to TRBJ1-1; no firm D call. The CDR3 sequence is 13 residues long. Germline-derived CDR1 and CDR2 are SGHRS and YFSETQ. V was pared by 2 bases and J by 6 bases, with 11 bases between.

This chain connects TRBV6-5 to TRBJ2-3; TRBD1 matches at 8 bases. V shed 6 bases and J 2 bases; nucleotides not matched to a gene: 4. Germline CDR1 MNHEY, CDR2 SVGAGI. CDR3 length: 14 residues. CDR3 nucleotide sequence: TGTGCCAGCAGCACGGACAGGGTCACAGATACGCAGTATTTT. Translated, it gives CASSTDRVTDTQYF.

The gene calls are TRBV5-4 and TRBJ2-1, with 9 nucleotides matching TRBD1. Germline CDR1 and CDR2: SGHNT and YYREEE (reference sequence). The CDR3 runs to 15 residues. V trimming: 4 bases; J trimming: 8 bases; junction bases outside the gene matches: 10. The CDR3, as DNA: TGTGCCAGCAGCATTCGGGGACAGGGATGGGATGAGCAGTTCTTC. Amino acid sequence: CASSIRGQGWDEQFF.

This sequence joins TRBV7-6 and TRBJ2-5, with D unclear. This CDR3 is 14 amino acids long. V lost 1 base and J 5 bases, leaving 11 bases between the germline ends. From germline, CDR1 is SGHVS and CDR2 FNYEAQ. In DNA form, the CDR3 reads TGTGCCAGCAGCTTAGTAAGGCTCGGGGAGACCCAGTACTTC. Translated: CASSLVRLGETQYF.

The chain links TRBV25-1 to TRBJ2-3; 8 nucleotides align to TRBD2. The CDR3 contains 14 residues. Germline CDR1 MGHDK, CDR2 SYGVNS. V was clipped by 6 bases and J by 2 bases; unmatched bases: 4. CDR3 nucleotides: TGTGCCAGCAGGGGACTAGGAAACACAGATACGCAGTATTTT. Amino acids: CASRGLGNTDTQYF.

The chain is built from TRBV4-1 and TRBJ2-4; D gene unclear. The germline gives CDR1 MGHRA, CDR2 YSYEKL. V was pared by 6 bases and J by 0 bases, with 12 bases between. This CDR3 region has 15 residues. DNA of the CDR3: TGCGCCAGCAGTACAGCAGTTCTAGCCAAAAACATTCAGTACTTC. Translated, it gives CASSTAVLAKNIQYF.

In its sample, this clone was seen a few times. The chain combines TRBV7-9 with TRBJ1-4; D remains ambiguous. V lost 4 bases, J lost 8 bases, and 8 bases lay in between. This CDR3 is 12 amino acids long. CDR1 is SEHNR and CDR2 is FQNEAQ in the germline V gene (reference sequence). The CDR3 here is CASSSQEEKLFF. The CDR3 DNA reads as TGTGCCAGCAGCTCTCAGGAAGAAAAACTGTTTTTT.

This clone was counted only a few times. This chain joins TRBV29-1 and TRBJ2-7; D is ambiguous. This CDR3 has 12 amino acids. Germline V gives CDR1 SQVTM, CDR2 ANQGSEA. V was cut by 7 bases and J by 0 bases, with 10 bases left in between. The CDR3 bases are TGCAGCGCCCGGGTCCACTCCTACGAGCAGTACTTC. Translating it yields CSARVHSYEQYF.

The chain uses TRBV4-2 and TRBJ2-5; tentatively, D is TRBD2 (5 bases). V was cut by 3 bases and J by 4 bases, with 12 bases left in between. This CDR3 is 14 amino acids long. CDR1 is LGHNA, CDR2 YNFKEQ, per germline. The CDR3 DNA follows: TGTGCCAGCAGCCAGGGAGAGGGCGGAGAGACCCAGTACTTC. It is translated as CASSQGEGGETQYF.

This chain joins TRBV9 and TRBJ2-7; D gene unclear. The germline CDR1 and CDR2 sequences are SGDLS and YYNGEE. Between the trimmed V and J ends, which lost 0 bases and 0 bases, there was a span of 13 bases. The CDR3 covers 16 residues. The CDR3, as DNA: TGTGCCAGCAGCGTAGGTCAGCGCGCCCCCTCCTACGAGCAGTACTTC. Its translation is CASSVGQRAPSYEQYF.

The genes are TRBV10-2 and TRBJ2-5, with D maybe TRBD1 (5 bases). V was trimmed by 2 bases and J by 10 bases, leaving 17 bases between them. The germline V gene has CDR1 WSHSY and CDR2 SAAADI. This CDR3 has 14 residues. CDR3 residues: CASSELTTVGVQYF. CDR3 nucleotides: TGCGCCAGCAGTGAGCTTACGACGGTAGGGGTCCAGTACTTC.

The genes are TRBV4-3 and TRBJ2-4, with TRBD2 as a possible D gene (5 bases). This CDR3 is built from 18 residues. The ends were cut back, 0 bases at V and 0 bases at J, with 15 bases in the middle. In germline, CDR1 is LGHNA, CDR2 YSLEER. CDR3 DNA sequence: TGCGCCAGCAGCCAAGAAACGAGCTCGGGGTTAGCCAAAAACATTCAGTACTTC. As protein: CASSQETSSGLAKNIQYF.

The chain has TRBV12-2 and TRBJ2-5; no check of the table's D call, TRBD2, against the DNA was made. With the DNA end fitting TRBJ2-7 better, the J assignment may be wrong. TRBV12-2 has pseudogene status. CDR3 length equals 14 residues. The CDR3 region is CASRNGIVAYEQYF. The CDR3 DNA is TGTGCAAGTCGCAACGGGATTGTCGCCTACGAGCAGTACTTC.